A single sample is the source of the 10 T cell receptor beta chains below, sequenced in a study of blood T cell repertoires in COVID-19. TCRdb's table, derived via immunoSEQ multiplex PCR, lists solely in-frame clones and lacks some. In the table there are roughly 250,000 clones, more than 85% of which are singletons. Sequencing was done on a sample of peripheral blood. These receptors all stem from a young man with acute or convalescent COVID-19.

The chain uses TRBV24-1 and TRBJ2-1, with 8 bases matching TRBD2. Per the germline V gene, CDR1 is KGHDR and CDR2 is SFDVKD. The CDR3 length is 14 residues. The V and J ends lost 4 bases and 9 bases, in that order; junction bases with no gene match: 7. CDR3: CATSERGLAGEQFF. Written as DNA, the CDR3 is TGTGCCACCAGTGAGCGAGGACTAGCCGGTGAGCAGTTCTTC.

The chain is built from TRBV5-5 and TRBJ1-2; D possibly corresponds to TRBD1 (5 bases). This CDR3 spans 14 amino acids. V shed 4 bases and J shed 6 bases, with 16 bases lying between them. CDR1 is SGHKS and CDR2 is YYEKEE in the germline V gene (reference sequence). The CDR3 region is CASSQYQGQDGYTF. The DNA for the CDR3 is TGTGCCAGCAGCCAGTACCAGGGCCAAGATGGCTACACCTTC.

The rearrangement joins TRBV5-1 to TRBJ2-1; perhaps TRBD1 as D (5 bases). In germline, CDR1 is SGHRS, CDR2 YFSETQ. The CDR3 extends over 12 amino acids. V lost 2 bases, J lost 9 bases, and 9 bases lay in between. The CDR3 protein is CASSFQGSEQFF. In DNA form, the CDR3 reads TGCGCCAGCAGCTTCCAGGGATCTGAGCAGTTCTTC. Full variable domain (rest looked up from reference TRBV5-1 and TRBJ2-1): KAGVTQTPRYLIKTRGQQVTLSCSPISGHRSVSWYQQTPGQGLQFLFEYFSETQRNKGNFPGRFSGRQFSNSRSEMNVSTLELGDSALYLCASSFQGSEQFFGPGTRLTVL.

The gene calls are TRBV9 and TRBJ2-1; the match to TRBD2 covers 9 bases. The V segment lost 4 bases and the J segment 1 base; nucleotides outside the gene matches: 3. This CDR3 is built from 15 residues. Germline lookup yields CDR1 SGDLS and CDR2 YYNGEE. CDR3 nucleotides: TGTGCCAGCAGCCCAGCGGGGGGTTCCTACAATGAGCAGTTCTTC. Its protein is CASSPAGGSYNEQFF. The variable domain in full, with the rest retrieved from reference TRBV9 and TRBJ2-1, is DSGVTQTPKHLITATGQRVTLRCSPRSGDLSVYWYQQSLDQGLQFLIQYYNGEERAKGNILERFSAQQFPDLHSELNLSSLELGDSALYFCASSPAGGSYNEQFFGPGTRLTVL.

V usage is TRBV11-2 and J usage is TRBJ2-7; TRBD2 matches 16 bases. The CDR3 totals 16 residues. Trimming at V came to 4 bases and at J to 6 bases, leaving 6 bases not matched to a gene. Germline V gene lookup returns CDR1 SGHAT and CDR2 FQNNGV. In DNA, the CDR3 is TGTGCCAGCAGCTCGGGACTAGCGGGGGGGGCGGGCGAGCAGTACTTC. This sequence encodes CASSSGLAGGAGEQYF. The full variable domain, with the rest looked up from reference TRBV11-2 and TRBJ2-7, is EAGVAQSPRYKIIEKRQSVAFWCNPISGHATLYWYQQILGQGPKLLIQFQNNGVVDDSQLPKDRFSAERLKGVDSTLKIQPAKLEDSAVYLCASSSGLAGGAGEQYFGPGTRLTVT.

In DNA form, the CDR3 reads TGTGCCAGCAGTTCGTTGTCGGGCTCCTACGAGCAGTACTTC. Translation: CASSSLSGSYEQYF. The chain recombines TRBV27 with TRBJ2-7; no definite D call. Germline V gene sequence: CDR1 MNHEY, CDR2 SMNVEV (reference sequence). CDR3 length: 14 residues. V was trimmed by 4 bases and J by 0 bases, leaving 10 bases between them.

This clone was detected only once. The V call is TRBV6-5, the J call TRBJ1-1; 10 bases line up with TRBD1. The V and J ends lost 6 bases and 5 bases, in that order; junction bases with no gene match: 3. Germline CDR1 is MNHEY and CDR2 is SVGAGI. This CDR3 is built from 13 residues. The CDR3 spells CASRRDRGTEAFF. The DNA of the CDR3 is TGTGCCAGCAGACGGGACAGGGGAACTGAAGCTTTCTTT.

The rearrangement joins TRBV29-1 to TRBJ1-6; D is unclear. Germline V gene data show CDR1 as SQVTM and CDR2 as ANQGSEA. The germline V and J ends were trimmed by 3 bases and 12 bases, with 6 bases remaining between them. CDR3 size: 10 residues. Written as DNA, the CDR3 is TGCAGCGTTGAGACTTTACCCCTCCACTTT. Residues: CSVETLPLHF.

The chain combines TRBV3-1 (or the pseudogene TRBV3-2) with TRBJ2-6, with D possibly being TRBD1 (5 bases). V was trimmed by 1 base and J by 0 bases, leaving 19 bases between them. The CDR3 covers 20 residues. Per germline, CDR1 LGHDT and CDR2 YNNKEL (reference sequence). The CDR3: CASSQVQGRLGISGANVLTF. The CDR3 coding sequence is TGTGCCAGCAGCCAAGTGCAGGGCCGCCTTGGCATCTCTGGGGCCAACGTCCTGACTTTC.

This clone was counted a single time. This chain uses TRBV7-9 with TRBJ2-7; 7 bases fit TRBD2. Germline V gives CDR1 SEHNR, CDR2 FQNEAQ (reference sequence). This CDR3 region has 14 residues. V gave up 4 bases and J gave up 8 bases; unmatched junction bases: 11. CDR3 in DNA: TGTGCCAGCAGCTCATCACCGGGACTACACAAGCAGTACTTC. Its protein is CASSSSPGLHKQYF.